The 16 T cell receptor beta chains below were found in one sample sequenced in a study of prognosis after radiotherapy for stage I lung cancer. From genomic DNA, two-round multiplex PCR was used to amplify TCR beta CDR3. For every TRBV and TRBJ gene, a specific primer was used in first-round PCR. TCRdb recomputed calls from the multiplex PCR reads with MiXCR, one row per CDR3 protein. The repertoire holds some 38,000 distinct CDR3 sequences, with roughly a quarter as singletons. The sequencing here drew on PBMCs, taken before or after stereotactic body radiation therapy (not recorded which). Source of these receptors: a donor at least 50 years old with non-small cell lung cancer.

The chain employs TRBV2 and TRBJ1-6; no definite D call. The length of the CDR3 is 14 residues. Germline V gives CDR1 SNHLY, CDR2 FYNNEI. V was trimmed by 9 bases and J by 7 bases, leaving 16 bases between them. CDR3 sequence: CARGDSLTNSPLHF. The DNA of the CDR3 is TGTGCCAGAGGCGACTCCTTGACGAATTCACCCCTCCACTTT.

This clonotype was found many times. This sequence joins TRBV5-1 and TRBJ2-1, with unresolved D. V gave up 0 bases and J gave up 0 bases, with 16 bases separating them. This CDR3 spans 18 amino acids. In germline, CDR1 is SGHRS, CDR2 YFSETQ. CDR3 DNA: TGCGCCAGCAGCTTGGGTAATTGGCTGACGAGCTCCTACAATGAGCAGTTCTTC. Translation: CASSLGNWLTSSYNEQFF. Complete variable domain (other parts from reference TRBV5-1 and TRBJ2-1): KAGVTQTPRYLIKTRGQQVTLSCSPISGHRSVSWYQQTPGQGLQFLFEYFSETQRNKGNFPGRFSGRQFSNSRSEMNVSTLELGDSALYLCASSLGNWLTSSYNEQFFGPGTRLTVL.

Within the sample, this clonotype is medium-sized. The chain has TRBV6-1 and TRBJ1-6; no reliable D call. The CDR3 has 16 residues. V was trimmed by 2 bases and J by 7 bases, leaving 15 bases between them. Germline loops: CDR1 MNHNS, CDR2 SASEGT. The CDR3 spells CASSEMVGRSNSPLHF. CDR3 DNA sequence: TGTGCCAGCAGTGAAATGGTCGGACGGTCAAATTCACCCCTCCACTTT.

This clonotype was observed at least ten times. V and J are TRBV7-9 and TRBJ2-5, with D unresolved. The CDR3 extends over 14 amino acids. CDR1 is SEHNR and CDR2 is FQNEAQ in the germline V gene (reference sequence). With 3 bases removed from V and 5 bases from J, the gap between germline ends came to 13 bases. Written as DNA, the CDR3 is TGTGCCAGCAGCTTCGCATCACCCGGGGAGACCCAGTACTTC. It codes for CASSFASPGETQYF.

This clonotype was counted at least ten times. This chain joins TRBV28 and TRBJ1-6, with 8 bases matching TRBD1. CDR1 is MDHEN, CDR2 SYDVKM, per germline. V was clipped by 6 bases and J by 14 bases; unmatched bases: 12. CDR3 length: 14 residues. The CDR3 spells CASSRGTGTTALHF. The CDR3 DNA reads TGTGCCAGCAGCCGCGGGACAGGCACAACTGCCCTCCACTTT.

This clonotype was observed many times. V and J are TRBV6-2 or TRBV6-3 and TRBJ2-1; D remains unclear. The length of the CDR3 is 13 residues. Germline V gene lookup returns CDR1 MNHEY and CDR2 SVGEGT. The V end was cut by 2 bases, the J end by 9 bases, with 11 bases between. CDR3 protein: CASSYRASGEQFF. For the CDR3, the DNA is TGTGCCAGCAGTTACAGGGCATCGGGTGAGCAGTTCTTC.

The chain uses TRBV2 and TRBJ2-7; D is undetermined. Germline-derived CDR1 and CDR2 are SNHLY and FYNNEI. The CDR3 contains 14 residues. V dropped 7 bases and J dropped 3 bases, with 16 bases sitting between them. The CDR3 sequence is CASKRFDPLYEQYF. The CDR3 nucleotides read TGTGCCAGCAAACGTTTTGATCCTCTCTACGAGCAGTACTTC.

This clonotype has ten or more counts. The chain has TRBV19 and TRBJ1-3; tentatively, D is TRBD1 (6 bases). The V end was cut by 3 bases, the J end by 0 bases, with 9 bases between. This CDR3 is 15 amino acids long. CDR1 LNHDA and CDR2 SQIVND come from the germline V gene (reference sequence). CDR3 protein: CASSISDSSGNTIYF. As DNA, the CDR3 is TGTGCCAGTAGTATCTCGGACAGCTCTGGAAACACCATATATTTT.

Ten or more counts support this clonotype. The chain uses TRBV4-2 and TRBJ2-7; D gene ambiguous. V dropped 0 bases and J dropped 0 bases, with 12 bases sitting between them. This CDR3 is built from 16 residues. Germline V gene sequence: CDR1 LGHNA, CDR2 YNFKEQ. CDR3 region: CASSQDLGAYSYEQYF. CDR3 in DNA: TGTGCCAGCAGCCAAGATCTGGGCGCCTACTCCTACGAGCAGTACTTC.

This clonotype appeared many times. The chain has TRBV18 and TRBJ1-1, with 9 bases lining up with TRBD1. The CDR3 loop spans 15 amino acids. Germline V gene sequence: CDR1 KGHSH, CDR2 LQKENI. V dropped 3 bases and J dropped 6; count of bases not matched to a gene: 8. Written as DNA, the CDR3 is TGTGCCAGCTCACCTGGGACAGGGTTTGGCGCTGAAGCTTTCTTT. Residues: CASSPGTGFGAEAFF.

This clonotype was detected many times. The chain recombines TRBV15 with TRBJ1-1; D is undetermined. The V gene's germline CDR1 is LNHNV and CDR2 YYDKDF (reference sequence). V was shortened by 3 bases and J by 2 bases, with 7 bases between the two germline ends. The CDR3 loop spans 13 amino acids. The CDR3 loop is CATSRGQNTEAFF. CDR3 sequence (DNA): TGTGCCACCAGCAGGGGCCAAAACACTGAAGCTTTCTTT.

This clonotype was counted many times. The rearrangement uses TRBV30 and TRBJ2-6; 7 positions match TRBD1. Germline V gene data show CDR1 as GTSNPN and CDR2 as SVGIG (reference sequence). The CDR3 totals 17 residues. J was trimmed by 1 base and V by 0 bases; bases with no gene match: 6. In DNA form, the CDR3 reads TGTGCCTGGAGTGTAGGGGCAGGGGGTTCTGGGGCCAACGTCCTGACTTTC. Translated: CAWSVGAGGSGANVLTF.

This clonotype was recorded at least ten times. The V gene is TRBV7-9, the J gene TRBJ2-1, with 9 bases aligning to TRBD2. The CDR3 has 16 amino acids. Germline CDR1 is SEHNR and CDR2 is FQNEAQ (reference sequence). Losses at the gene ends were 1 base for V and 3 bases for J; bases not matched to a gene: 4. The CDR3: CASSLDLAGFYNEQFF. The CDR3 DNA sequence: TGTGCCAGCAGCTTAGACCTAGCGGGGTTCTACAATGAGCAGTTCTTC.

This clonotype counts as medium-sized. This chain links TRBV30 with TRBJ2-7, with D tentatively TRBD2 (7 bases). Germline V gene lookup returns CDR1 GTSNPN and CDR2 SVGIG (reference sequence). Between the trimmed V and J ends, which lost 0 bases and 4 bases, there was a span of 10 bases. This CDR3 region has 13 residues. The CDR3 sequence: CAWSVGGAYEQYF. In nucleotides, the CDR3 is TGTGCCTGGAGTGTAGGGGGGGCTTACGAGCAGTACTTC.

This clonotype has a count of ten or more. This chain links TRBV29-1 with TRBJ1-1, with unresolved D. This CDR3 contains 11 residues. The V gene lost 7 bases and the J gene lost 4 bases, with 10 bases spanning the gap. Germline CDR1 reads SQVTM; CDR2 reads ANQGSEA. This CDR3 is CSADPSTEAFF. CDR3 DNA sequence: TGCAGCGCCGACCCATCCACTGAAGCTTTCTTT.

The chain carries TRBV5-6 and TRBJ2-5; perhaps D is TRBD1 or TRBD2 (6 bases each). The CDR3 has 13 amino acids. Germline V lookup: CDR1 SGHDT, CDR2 YYEEEE. V was cut by 4 bases and J by 4 bases, with 11 bases left in between. DNA of the CDR3: TGTGCCAGCAGCCCAGGAGGGGGAGAGACCCAGTACTTC. Its translation: CASSPGGGETQYF. Looking up the rest from reference TRBV5-6 and TRBJ2-5 gives the full variable domain: DAGVTQSPTHLIKTRGQQVTLRCSPKSGHDTVSWYQQALGQGPQFIFQYYEEEERQRGNFPDRFSGHQFPNYSSELNVNALLLGDSALYLCASSPGGGETQYFGPGTRLLVL.